These 25 T cell receptor beta chains were sequenced from one sample in a study of blood T cell repertoires in COVID-19. Sequenced by immunoSEQ multiplex PCR; TCRdb stores in-frame clones only, minus some. Of roughly 200,000 clones listed, approximately 80% were seen once; the top ten hold roughly 7.8%. The sequenced sample consisted of peripheral blood. The source is a woman between 45 and 60 years old with active or convalescent COVID-19.

This chain connects TRBV27 to TRBJ1-2; D gene ambiguous. The V and J ends lost 9 bases and 2 bases respectively, with 10 bases between them. The V gene's germline CDR1 is MNHEY and CDR2 SMNVEV (reference sequence). The CDR3 spans 12 residues. The chain's CDR3 is CASSGLNYGYTF. CDR3 DNA: TGTGCCAGTAGCGGGCTCAACTATGGCTACACCTTC.

This clone showed up just once. This rearrangement joins TRBV5-5 to TRBJ1-1, with a tentative D call TRBD1 (5 bases). The CDR3 contains 13 residues. With 3 bases removed from V and 4 bases from J, the gap between germline ends came to 10 bases. Germline V CDR1 and CDR2: SGHKS, YYEKEE (reference sequence). The CDR3 reads CASSYWGGTEAFF. The CDR3 nucleotides read TGTGCCAGCAGCTATTGGGGGGGCACTGAAGCTTTCTTT.

This clone was seen just once. The rearrangement links TRBV4-3 to TRBJ1-2, with D perhaps matching TRBD1 (5 bases). Germline V gene data show CDR1 as LGHNA and CDR2 as YSLEER. V was shortened by 4 bases and J by 2 bases, with 8 bases between the two germline ends. This CDR3 is built from 13 residues. This CDR3 is CASSRGENYGYTF. In DNA form, the CDR3 reads TGCGCCAGCAGCCGGGGGGAAAACTATGGCTACACCTTC.

The genes are TRBV28 and TRBJ1-1; no definite D call. In germline, CDR1 is MDHEN, CDR2 SYDVKM. V was pared by 4 bases and J by 3 bases, with 6 bases between. The CDR3 consists of 12 residues. CDR3 coding DNA: TGTGCCAGCAGTTACGGTTACACTGAAGCTTTCTTT. Translation gives CASSYGYTEAFF.

Ten or more counts support this clone. The chain employs TRBV7-9 and TRBJ2-3, with D possibly matching TRBD2 (6 bases). The CDR3 runs 14 residues. Germline V gives CDR1 SEHNR, CDR2 FQNEAQ (reference sequence). V was cut by 5 bases and J by 6 bases, with 15 bases left in between. CDR3 protein: CASSPGLAEDTQYF. Written as DNA, the CDR3 is TGTGCCAGCAGCCCGGGACTGGCGGAGGATACGCAGTATTTT.

The V call is TRBV30, the J call TRBJ1-3; TRBD1 might be the D (5 bases). This CDR3 is 16 amino acids long. CDR1 GTSNPN and CDR2 SVGIG come from the germline V gene (reference sequence). The V end lost 3 bases, the J end lost 2 bases, and 17 bases lay between the germline ends. The CDR3 protein is CAWRFKGLLTGNTIYF. The CDR3 bases are TGTGCCTGGAGGTTCAAGGGACTTTTAACTGGAAACACCATATATTTT.

The V gene is TRBV7-3, the J gene TRBJ2-3; D remains unclear. This CDR3 spans 15 amino acids. Germline values: CDR1 SGHTA, CDR2 FQGTGA. V was pared by 4 bases and J by 1 base, with 12 bases between. CDR3 protein: CASSSTPVRTDTQYF. CDR3 DNA sequence: TGTGCCAGCAGCTCAACCCCTGTCCGCACAGATACGCAGTATTTT.

The gene calls are TRBV5-8 and TRBJ1-1; 9 bases agree with TRBD1. The CDR3 length is 15 residues. Germline V gene lookup returns CDR1 SGHTS and CDR2 YDEGEE. V dropped 5 bases and J dropped 5; count of bases not matched to a gene: 10. CDR3 in amino acids: CASSSGTGWLTEAFF. The CDR3 DNA sequence: TGTGCCAGCAGTTCGGGGACAGGGTGGTTAACTGAAGCTTTCTTT.

The chain recombines TRBV7-9 with TRBJ2-5, with D possibly being TRBD1 (6 bases). Per the germline V gene, CDR1 is SEHNR and CDR2 is FQNEAQ (reference sequence). The CDR3 spans 16 residues. With 6 bases removed from V and 1 base from J, the gap between germline ends came to 18 bases. The CDR3 protein is CASSPIFTGFQETQYF. CDR3 nucleotides: TGTGCCAGCAGTCCGATTTTCACAGGGTTCCAAGAGACCCAGTACTTC.

V usage is TRBV7-8 and J usage is TRBJ1-5; tentative D call: TRBD1 (5 bases). Trimming removed 2 bases at V and 4 bases at J, with 12 bases between. Germline assignment: CDR1 SGHVS and CDR2 FQNEAQ. The CDR3 sequence is 15 residues long. The CDR3: CASSLTGGMNQPQHF. The CDR3 region has the DNA TGTGCCAGCAGCTTAACAGGCGGGATGAATCAGCCCCAGCATTTT.

This chain connects TRBV3-1 (or the pseudogene TRBV3-2) to TRBJ2-1, with 9 bases that match TRBD2. The germline gives CDR1 LGHDT, CDR2 YNNKEL (reference sequence). Losses at the gene ends were 4 bases for V and 7 bases for J; bases not matched to a gene: 5. The CDR3 has 14 amino acids. The CDR3: CASSPLAGLNEQFF. DNA of the CDR3: TGTGCCAGCAGCCCGCTAGCGGGATTGAATGAGCAGTTCTTC.

The chain is built from TRBV6-2 or TRBV6-3 and TRBJ2-1, with D perhaps matching TRBD2 (6 bases). Germline CDR1 reads MNHEY; CDR2 reads SVGEGT. The CDR3 sequence is 15 residues long. V lost 4 bases, J lost 10 bases, and 20 bases lay in between. In DNA form, the CDR3 reads TGTGCCAGCAGTTCCGGACTAATCCCTGTCCAGGAGCAGTTCTTC. As protein: CASSSGLIPVQEQFF.

A single count supports this clone. The chain couples TRBV24-1 to TRBJ1-5; no firm D call. V was shortened by 4 bases and J by 6 bases, with 18 bases between the two germline ends. Germline V CDR1 and CDR2: KGHDR, SFDVKD. The CDR3 sequence is 16 residues long. CDR3 sequence (DNA): TGTGCCACCAGTGAAGGTCGAGGGATTGGTACTCAGCCCCAGCATTTT. Its translation is CATSEGRGIGTQPQHF.

The chain has TRBV18 and TRBJ2-2; no firm D call. The V end lost 3 bases, the J end lost 6 bases, and 8 bases lay between the germline ends. The germline V gene has CDR1 KGHSH and CDR2 LQKENI. The length of the CDR3 is 13 residues. CDR3: CASSPLGPGELFF. For the CDR3, the DNA is TGTGCCAGCTCACCCCTTGGGCCCGGGGAGCTGTTTTTT.

The rearrangement uses TRBV30 and TRBJ1-2; maybe TRBD1 (6 bases). CDR3 length: 15 amino acids. The V end was cut by 4 bases, the J end by 0 bases, with 15 bases between. Germline V gene sequence: CDR1 GTSNPN, CDR2 SVGIG (reference sequence). CDR3 coding DNA: TGTGCCTGGAATCCCACGACAGGCGCTAACTATGGCTACACCTTC. Translating gives CAWNPTTGANYGYTF.

This clone occurred a few times. The chain employs TRBV5-5 and TRBJ1-1, with D perhaps matching TRBD1 (5 bases). Germline CDR1 and CDR2: SGHKS and YYEKEE (reference sequence). Deletions cut 0 bases from V and 4 bases from J, with 10 bases between. The CDR3 spans 14 residues. The CDR3 here is CASSLVRGITEAFF. Written as DNA, the CDR3 is TGTGCCAGCAGCTTGGTTCGGGGGATCACTGAAGCTTTCTTT.

The chain carries TRBV4-2 and TRBJ2-6, with 9 nucleotides matching TRBD2. Per the germline V gene, CDR1 is LGHNA and CDR2 is YNFKEQ. The V gene end was trimmed by 4 bases and the J gene end by 4 bases; junction bases not matched to a gene: 17. The CDR3 runs to 20 residues. As DNA, the CDR3 is TGTGCCAGCAGCCGCCGTCCGACTAGCGGAGAAGAGAGAGGGGCCAACGTCCTGACTTTC. Translation gives CASSRRPTSGEERGANVLTF.

The chain recombines TRBV4-3 with TRBJ2-7; D ambiguous. The CDR3 spans 14 residues. V shed 0 bases and J shed 2 bases, with 8 bases lying between them. Per the germline V gene, CDR1 is LGHNA and CDR2 is YSLEER. CDR3 protein: CASSQDSQTYEQYF. The DNA for the CDR3 is TGCGCCAGCAGCCAAGATTCACAGACCTACGAGCAGTACTTC.

This rearrangement joins TRBV27 to TRBJ2-7; 9 bases are a match to TRBD1. V was clipped by 3 bases and J by 2 bases; unmatched bases: 5. Germline CDR1 and CDR2: MNHEY and SMNVEV (reference sequence). This CDR3 is built from 15 residues. This chain's CDR3 is CASSFGRQGAYEQYF. The CDR3 region has the DNA TGTGCCAGCAGTTTTGGTCGACAGGGGGCCTACGAGCAGTACTTC.

The chain combines TRBV29-1 with TRBJ1-4; 10 bases line up with TRBD1. Germline-derived CDR1 and CDR2 are SQVTM and ANQGSEA. The CDR3 extends over 18 amino acids. V was pared by 4 bases and J by 0 bases, with 11 bases of the junction left unmatched. This chain's CDR3 is CSVGGPGQGLATNEKLFF. CDR3 coding DNA: TGCAGCGTTGGGGGGCCGGGACAGGGGCTCGCAACTAATGAAAAACTGTTTTTT.

This clone was recorded once. The rearrangement uses TRBV29-1 and TRBJ2-5; TRBD2 agrees at 8 bases. After removal of 4 bases from V and 4 bases from J, the junction contained 14 bases not matched to a gene. The CDR3 covers 16 residues. CDR1 and CDR2 from the germline V gene are SQVTM and ANQGSEA. The CDR3 here is CSVAPHSAGAGETQYF. CDR3 sequence (DNA): TGCAGCGTTGCTCCCCATTCAGCGGGGGCTGGAGAGACCCAGTACTTC.

The chain has TRBV28 and TRBJ1-2; D possibly corresponds to TRBD1 (5 bases). This CDR3 contains 14 residues. Per germline, CDR1 MDHEN and CDR2 SYDVKM. V lost 6 bases to trimming and J lost 5 bases, with 16 bases between them. The DNA for the CDR3 is TGTGCCAGCAGCCACGCATTAGGGGCGTATGGCTACACCTTC. Amino acid sequence: CASSHALGAYGYTF.

CDR3 loop: CASSPAGGGYEQYF. The CDR3 region has the DNA TGTGCCAGCAGCCCGGCGGGGGGTGGCTACGAGCAGTACTTC. The chain recombines TRBV7-9 with TRBJ2-7; 8 nucleotides align to TRBD2. CDR1 is SEHNR, CDR2 FQNEAQ, per germline (reference sequence). This CDR3 region has 14 residues. V lost 5 bases and J lost 3; bases outside the gene matches: 6.

This clone was detected only once. The chain recombines TRBV7-2 with TRBJ2-1; 10 positions match TRBD2. Per the germline V gene, CDR1 is SGHTA and CDR2 is FQGNSA. Trimming removed 5 bases from V and 2 bases from J; junction bases left unmatched: 3. The CDR3 extends over 15 amino acids. The CDR3 coding sequence is TGTGCCAGCAGCGCCACTAGCGGGACCTACAATGAGCAGTTCTTC. Translated: CASSATSGTYNEQFF.

The rearrangement links TRBV6-5 to TRBJ2-7; TRBD2 matches at 10 bases. Losses at the gene ends were 0 bases for V and 5 bases for J; bases not matched to a gene: 7. This CDR3 comprises 16 residues. Germline lookup yields CDR1 MNHEY and CDR2 SVGAGI. The CDR3 here is CASSYSRAGGLDEQYF. The DNA for the CDR3 is TGTGCCAGCAGTTACTCTCGAGCGGGGGGGCTCGACGAGCAGTACTTC.